This TCR beta chain was profiled in a study of T cell responses to AZD1222 COVID-19 vaccine. Findings and caveats of the study: At baseline, just six AZD1222 recipients tested seropositive. Nearly half of spike-specific TCRs reportedly target unmutated variant regions.

This CDR3 contains 13 residues. Germline V gene lookup returns CDR1 LNHDA and CDR2 SQIVND (reference sequence). Trimming cost V 3 bases and J 11 bases; bases outside gene matches: 6. Assay used: immunoSEQ multiplex PCR; TCRdb lists only in-frame clones, some missing. The top ten hold about 4% of the sample, which has 130,000 to 150,000 clones, approximately 85% seen once. Comment on this clone: Its cognate antigen is unknown.

This TCR derives from an adult in good health. Sample: peripheral blood, taken on day 0 of MenACWY control vaccination. The rearrangement joins TRBV19 to TRBJ1-1; 10 bases fit TRBD1. DNA of the CDR3: TGTGCCAGTAGTATGGGGACAGGGGATTCGGCTTTCTTT. This gives the protein CASSMGTGDSAFF.